Sequencing of this T cell receptor (beta chain) was carried out in a study of T-cell reconstitution after alpha-beta-depleted transplantation in children. The study's findings and limits: Surviving recipient T cells and thymic progenitors accounted for the high day-60 TCRbeta diversity observed in some patients. A year post-transplant, T-cell counts and diversity derived mostly from newly produced T cells.

The CDR3 spans 17 residues. The germline CDR1 and CDR2 sequences are SGHVS and FQNEAQ. The J segment lost 4 bases and the V segment lost 7 bases, leaving 12 bases of the junction unmatched. This clonotype was counted only a few times. Its cognate antigen is unknown. It was with unique molecular identifiers that the TCRbeta library was prepared. TCRdb analysed the PCR reads with MiXCR anew, one entry per CDR3 protein. Seen here are around 800,000 distinct CDR3 sequences, roughly 15% observed once, and the top ten hold 5%. The sample consisted of PBMCs, mostly from graft donor cells, taken 360 days after TCRalphabeta/CD19-depleted stem cell transplant. This receptor was taken from a male patient younger than 18 who had a stem cell transplant for acute lymphoblastic leukemia, so the T cells may come from the graft donor. This chain connects TRBV7-8 to TRBJ2-2; 10 bases are a match to TRBD1. CDR3 sequence (DNA): TGTGCCAGCACCTTCCTGCCGGGACAGGGGACCACCGGGGAGCTGTTTTTT. Translated, it gives CASTFLPGQGTTGELFF.